The rows below give T cell receptor beta chains drawn from one sample of a study of cytomegalovirus exposure and HLA in healthy donors. Method: immunoSEQ multiplex PCR; TCRdb's copy keeps in-frame clones and lacks some. The sample shows a few hundred thousand clones, more than 65% of them seen only once. Sequencing input: PBMCs. The receptors here all came from a woman in her thirties in good health and CMV-seronegative. CDR3s include the opening cysteine and the closing phenylalanine or tryptophan. A D gene is named only where the DNA matches it firmly. Size tells how often a clone was seen (once, few, many) or the class of an expanded clone, and some rows leave it out.

J gene: TRBJ2-2
V gene: TRBV5-4
D gene: TRBD2
clone size: .
CDR3 DNA: TGTGCCAGCCTTTTGGGACTAGCATTCACCGGGGAGCTGTTTTTT
CDR3 protein: CASLLGLAFTGELFF

J gene: TRBJ1-1
V gene: TRBV29-1
D gene: .
clone size: .
CDR3 DNA: TGCAGCGCCCAAAGCTCGGGGAGGGGGAAAAAAGAGATCTTT
CDR3 protein: CSAQSSGRGKKEIF

J gene: TRBJ2-1
V gene: TRBV30
D gene: TRBD2
clone size: .
CDR3 DNA: TGTGCCTGGACCGTCAAGACCGGGGGCGGGAGGGGTAATGAGCAGTTCTTC
CDR3 protein: CAWTVKTGGGRGNEQFF

J gene: TRBJ2-7
V gene: TRBV7-8
D gene: .
clone size: .
CDR3 DNA: TGTGCCAGCAGCTTAGAGTTTAGCGATTACGAGCAGTACTTC
CDR3 protein: CASSLEFSDYEQYF

J gene: TRBJ2-1
V gene: TRBV29-1
D gene: TRBD1
clone size: .
CDR3 DNA: TGCAGCGGGGCACGGGACAGAGAGCAGTTCTTC
CDR3 protein: CSGARDREQFF

J gene: TRBJ2-7
V gene: TRBV21-1
D gene: .
clone size: .
CDR3 DNA: TGTGCCAGCAGCAAAAACGTGAGGAACTACGAGCAGTACTTC
CDR3 protein: CASSKNVRNYEQYF

J gene: TRBJ2-2
V gene: TRBV6-5
D gene: .
clone size: .
CDR3 DNA: TGTGCCAGCAGTTACTCTCTATCATCCGGGGAGCTGTTTTTT
CDR3 protein: CASSYSLSSGELFF

J gene: TRBJ2-5
V gene: TRBV7-6
D gene: .
clone size: .
CDR3 DNA: TGTGCCAGCAGCAAGGGGCTTCAAGAGACCCAGTACTTC
CDR3 protein: CASSKGLQETQYF

J gene: TRBJ1-5
V gene: TRBV6-6
D gene: .
clone size: few
CDR3 DNA: TGTGCCAGCACCTCGGGGGACGTACAGCCCCAGCATTTT
CDR3 protein: CASTSGDVQPQHF

J gene: TRBJ2-7
V gene: TRBV5-4
D gene: TRBD2
clone size: .
CDR3 DNA: TGTGCCAGCAGCTTAGCGGGGGGTCTTCGAGAGCAGTACTTC
CDR3 protein: CASSLAGGLREQYF

J gene: TRBJ1-1
V gene: TRBV6-5
D gene: .
clone size: .
CDR3 DNA: TGTGCCAGCCGGGATCAGGGGTGGAACACTGAAGCTTTCTTT
CDR3 protein: CASRDQGWNTEAFF

J gene: TRBJ2-1
V gene: TRBV5-1
D gene: .
clone size: .
CDR3 DNA: TGCGCCAGCACCACTACTTACAGGGTCCCCTACAATGAGCAGTTCTTC
CDR3 protein: CASTTTYRVPYNEQFF

J gene: TRBJ2-2
V gene: TRBV4-1
D gene: .
clone size: .
CDR3 DNA: TGCGCCAGCAGCCAAGATTTGGTACAGGGAGGGGCCGGGGAGCTGTTTTTT
CDR3 protein: CASSQDLVQGGAGELFF

J gene: TRBJ1-6
V gene: TRBV7-8
D gene: .
clone size: .
CDR3 DNA: TGTGCCAGCAGTCTAATCGGCGCGGGGGATTCACCCCTCCACTTT
CDR3 protein: CASSLIGAGDSPLHF

J gene: TRBJ1-2
V gene: TRBV30
D gene: TRBD1
clone size: .
CDR3 DNA: TGTGCCTGGCATCGGGACAGGAGACACTATGGCTACACCTTC
CDR3 protein: CAWHRDRRHYGYTF

J gene: TRBJ1-1
V gene: TRBV2
D gene: .
clone size: once
CDR3 DNA: TGTGCCAGCAGCGGGGGTATGGGCACTGAAGCTTTCTTT
CDR3 protein: CASSGGMGTEAFF

J gene: TRBJ2-1
V gene: TRBV25-1
D gene: TRBD2
clone size: .
CDR3 DNA: TGTGCCAGCAGTGTGGGACTACCTTACAATGAGCAGTTCTTC
CDR3 protein: CASSVGLPYNEQFF

J gene: TRBJ2-1
V gene: TRBV7-9
D gene: TRBD1
clone size: .
CDR3 DNA: TGTTCCAGCAGCCTTTTGCTGACAGGGGGCACTGAGCAGTTCTTC
CDR3 protein: CSSSLLLTGGTEQFF

J gene: TRBJ1-2
V gene: TRBV6-5
D gene: TRBD1
clone size: .
CDR3 DNA: TGTGCCAGCAGTTACTCATATGGGGACAGGGAAACCTTC
CDR3 protein: CASSYSYGDRETF

J gene: TRBJ1-2
V gene: TRBV9
D gene: .
clone size: .
CDR3 DNA: TGTGCCAGCAGCCCCACCGAGAGGGCGGGTGGCTACACCTTC
CDR3 protein: CASSPTERAGGYTF

J gene: TRBJ2-7
V gene: TRBV7-2
D gene: .
clone size: .
CDR3 DNA: TGTGCCAGCAGCCCCCTTCTCTACGAGCAGTACTTC
CDR3 protein: CASSPLLYEQYF

J gene: TRBJ2-6
V gene: TRBV2
D gene: TRBD1
clone size: .
CDR3 DNA: TGTGCCAGCACTCCGACAGGGGCTGGGGCCAACGTCCTGACTTTC
CDR3 protein: CASTPTGAGANVLTF

J gene: TRBJ2-7
V gene: TRBV7-2
D gene: .
clone size: .
CDR3 DNA: TGTGCCAGCAGCACCGGGGGTCCCCTATCCTACGAGCAGTACTTC
CDR3 protein: CASSTGGPLSYEQYF

J gene: TRBJ1-2
V gene: TRBV19
D gene: .
clone size: .
CDR3 DNA: TGTGCCAGTAGAGATGATAGTAATTACAACTATGGCTACACCTTC
CDR3 protein: CASRDDSNYNYGYTF

J gene: TRBJ1-2
V gene: TRBV30
D gene: .
clone size: .
CDR3 DNA: TGTGCCTGGACTACGGGTCCTAACTATGGCTACACCTTC
CDR3 protein: CAWTTGPNYGYTF

J gene: TRBJ2-7
V gene: TRBV11-2
D gene: .
clone size: few
CDR3 DNA: TGTGCCAGCAGCCGGCAGTTACGGGACAAGCAGTACTTC
CDR3 protein: CASSRQLRDKQYF

J gene: TRBJ2-7
V gene: TRBV19
D gene: .
clone size: .
CDR3 DNA: TGTGCCAGTAGTATAGGACTCTACGAGCAGTACTTC
CDR3 protein: CASSIGLYEQYF

J gene: TRBJ2-5
V gene: TRBV7-2
D gene: .
clone size: .
CDR3 DNA: TGTGCCAGCAGCCAAGCACGGACTGCCTGGGAGACCCAGTACTTC
CDR3 protein: CASSQARTAWETQYF

J gene: TRBJ1-1
V gene: TRBV5-4
D gene: .
clone size: .
CDR3 DNA: TGTGCCAGCAGCTTTGGCACCCCTGAAGCTTTCTTT
CDR3 protein: CASSFGTPEAFF

J gene: TRBJ1-1
V gene: TRBV7-6
D gene: TRBD1
clone size: .
CDR3 DNA: TGTGCCAGCAGCGGCCGACAGGGGAGGGTTACTGAAGCTTTCTTT
CDR3 protein: CASSGRQGRVTEAFF

J gene: TRBJ1-4
V gene: TRBV29-1
D gene: .
clone size: .
CDR3 DNA: TGCAGCGTAGCGGGACGGTTTAATGAAAAACTGTTTTTT
CDR3 protein: CSVAGRFNEKLFF

J gene: TRBJ2-2
V gene: TRBV7-9
D gene: TRBD2
clone size: .
CDR3 DNA: TGTTCCAGCAGCACGAGACTAGCGGGAGAAAGGGACACCGGGGAGCTGTTTTTT
CDR3 protein: CSSSTRLAGERDTGELFF

J gene: TRBJ2-5
V gene: TRBV15
D gene: TRBD1
clone size: few
CDR3 DNA: TGTGCCACCAGCAGGGGGACAGGGGAGGGCCAAGAGACCCAGTACTTC
CDR3 protein: CATSRGTGEGQETQYF

J gene: TRBJ1-4
V gene: TRBV7-9
D gene: .
clone size: .
CDR3 DNA: TGTGCCAGCAGCTTAGGTGGGACTGCTGCAACTAATGAAAAACTGTTTTTT
CDR3 protein: CASSLGGTAATNEKLFF

J gene: TRBJ2-2
V gene: TRBV6-6
D gene: TRBD1
clone size: .
CDR3 DNA: TGTGCCAGCCCCGGACAGGGGGACACCGGGGAGCTGTTTTTT
CDR3 protein: CASPGQGDTGELFF

J gene: TRBJ2-7
V gene: TRBV18
D gene: .
clone size: .
CDR3 DNA: TGTGCCAGCTCACTTAGCTCCTACGAGCAGTACTTC
CDR3 protein: CASSLSSYEQYF

J gene: TRBJ1-1
V gene: TRBV6-1
D gene: TRBD1
clone size: few
CDR3 DNA: TGTGCCAGCACCTCCTCTACCGGGACAGGGGAAGCTTTCTTT
CDR3 protein: CASTSSTGTGEAFF

J gene: TRBJ2-7
V gene: TRBV11-2
D gene: TRBD1
clone size: .
CDR3 DNA: TGTGCCAGCAGCTTATGGACAGGGGACTACGAGCAGTACTTC
CDR3 protein: CASSLWTGDYEQYF

J gene: TRBJ1-1
V gene: TRBV6-6
D gene: .
clone size: few
CDR3 DNA: TGTGCCAGCACCGTCGTCGAGGAGAACACTGAAGCTTTCTTT
CDR3 protein: CASTVVEENTEAFF

J gene: TRBJ2-3
V gene: TRBV7-2
D gene: .
clone size: .
CDR3 DNA: TGTGCCAGCAGCTTAGACGAGGCCCAAGATACGCAGTATTTT
CDR3 protein: CASSLDEAQDTQYF

J gene: TRBJ1-5
V gene: TRBV2
D gene: .
clone size: .
CDR3 DNA: TGTGCCAGCAGTGACAGGGGCAAGGATCAGCCCCAGCATTTT
CDR3 protein: CASSDRGKDQPQHF

J gene: TRBJ1-1
V gene: TRBV5-4
D gene: .
clone size: .
CDR3 DNA: TGTGCCCTTCGGGAGGGCACTGAAGCTTTCTTT
CDR3 protein: CALREGTEAFF

J gene: TRBJ1-2
V gene: TRBV7-9
D gene: .
clone size: .
CDR3 DNA: TGTGCCAGCAGCTTTATATCTAACTATGGCTACACCTTC
CDR3 protein: CASSFISNYGYTF

J gene: TRBJ2-7
V gene: TRBV2
D gene: TRBD1
clone size: few
CDR3 DNA: TGTGCCAGCAGTATGGGGGCCCCGGGACAGGGACTAACCACCTACGAGCAGTACTTC
CDR3 protein: CASSMGAPGQGLTTYEQYF

J gene: TRBJ1-1
V gene: TRBV4-1
D gene: .
clone size: .
CDR3 DNA: TGCGCCAGCAGCCAGCAGATCGGGGACACTGAAGCTTTCTTT
CDR3 protein: CASSQQIGDTEAFF

J gene: TRBJ2-5
V gene: TRBV10-2
D gene: .
clone size: once
CDR3 DNA: TGCGCCAGCAGCTTTACGGGCCAAGAGACCCAGTACTTC
CDR3 protein: CASSFTGQETQYF

J gene: TRBJ2-6
V gene: TRBV2
D gene: TRBD1
clone size: .
CDR3 DNA: TGTGCCAGTACAGGGGCTGGGGCCAACGTCCTGACTTTC
CDR3 protein: CASTGAGANVLTF

J gene: TRBJ2-5
V gene: TRBV6-1
D gene: TRBD1
clone size: few
CDR3 DNA: TGTGCCAGCAGTGAGGGACAGCAAGAGACCCAGTACTTC
CDR3 protein: CASSEGQQETQYF

J gene: TRBJ1-4
V gene: TRBV4-2
D gene: .
clone size: .
CDR3 DNA: TGTGCCAGCAGCCAAGTTAGTGGAGGGTCGGACGAAAAACTGTTTTTT
CDR3 protein: CASSQVSGGSDEKLFF

J gene: TRBJ2-7
V gene: TRBV27
D gene: .
clone size: .
CDR3 DNA: TGTGCCAGCAGCCCGGCTTACTCGGGCGAGCAGTACTTC
CDR3 protein: CASSPAYSGEQYF

J gene: TRBJ2-1
V gene: TRBV19
D gene: .
clone size: .
CDR3 DNA: TGTGCCAGTAAGCCAGGGTGGTCCAATGAGCAGTTCTTC
CDR3 protein: CASKPGWSNEQFF